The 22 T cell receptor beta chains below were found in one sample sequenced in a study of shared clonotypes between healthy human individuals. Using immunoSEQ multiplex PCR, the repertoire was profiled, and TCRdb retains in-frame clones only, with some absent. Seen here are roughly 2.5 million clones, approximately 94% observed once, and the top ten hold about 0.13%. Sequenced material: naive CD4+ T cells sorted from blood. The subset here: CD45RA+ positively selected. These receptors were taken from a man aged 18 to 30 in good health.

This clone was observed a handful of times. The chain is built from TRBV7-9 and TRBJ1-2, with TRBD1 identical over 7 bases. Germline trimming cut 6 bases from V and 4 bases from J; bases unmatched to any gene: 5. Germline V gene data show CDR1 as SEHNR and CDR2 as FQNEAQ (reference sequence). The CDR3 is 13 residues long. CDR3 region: CASRTGTGYGYTF. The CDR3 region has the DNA TGTGCCAGCAGGACAGGGACCGGCTATGGCTACACCTTC.

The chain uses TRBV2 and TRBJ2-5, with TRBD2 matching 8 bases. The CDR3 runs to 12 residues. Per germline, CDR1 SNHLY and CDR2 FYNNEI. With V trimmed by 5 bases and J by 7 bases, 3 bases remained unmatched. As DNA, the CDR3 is TGTGCCAGCAGTAGCGGGAGCGGGACCCAGTACTTC. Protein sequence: CASSSGSGTQYF.

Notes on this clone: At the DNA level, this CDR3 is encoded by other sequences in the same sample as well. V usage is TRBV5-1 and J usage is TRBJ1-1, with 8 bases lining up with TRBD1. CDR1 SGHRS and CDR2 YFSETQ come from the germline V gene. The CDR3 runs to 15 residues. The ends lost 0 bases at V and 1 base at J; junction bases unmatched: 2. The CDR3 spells CASSLVGQGNTEAFF. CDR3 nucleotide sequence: TGCGCCAGCAGCTTGGTAGGACAGGGGAACACTGAAGCTTTCTTT.

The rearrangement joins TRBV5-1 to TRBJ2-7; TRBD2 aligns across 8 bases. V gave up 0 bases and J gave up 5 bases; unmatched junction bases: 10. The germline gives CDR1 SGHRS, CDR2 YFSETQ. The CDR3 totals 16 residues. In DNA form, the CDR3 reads TGCGCCAGCAGCTTGGCGAAAACTAGCGGTGTACACGAGCAGTACTTC. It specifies CASSLAKTSGVHEQYF.

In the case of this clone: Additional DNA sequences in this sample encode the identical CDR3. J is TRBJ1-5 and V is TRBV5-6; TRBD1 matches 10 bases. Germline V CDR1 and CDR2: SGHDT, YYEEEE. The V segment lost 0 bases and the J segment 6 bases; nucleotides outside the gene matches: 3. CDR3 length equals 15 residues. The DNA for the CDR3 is TGTGCCAGCAGCTTGGGACAGGGGGCGGGTCAGCCCCAGCATTTT. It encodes CASSLGQGAGQPQHF. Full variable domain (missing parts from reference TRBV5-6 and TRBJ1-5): DAGVTQSPTHLIKTRGQQVTLRCSPKSGHDTVSWYQQALGQGPQFIFQYYEEEERQRGNFPDRFSGHQFPNYSSELNVNALLLGDSALYLCASSLGQGAGQPQHFGDGTRLSIL.

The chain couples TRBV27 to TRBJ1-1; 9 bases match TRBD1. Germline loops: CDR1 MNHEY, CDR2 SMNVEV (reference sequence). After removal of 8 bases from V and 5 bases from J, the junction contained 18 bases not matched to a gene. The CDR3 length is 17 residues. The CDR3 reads CASGFQQGARGRTEAFF. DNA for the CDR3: TGTGCCAGCGGGTTTCAACAGGGGGCGCGTGGTAGGACTGAAGCTTTCTTT.

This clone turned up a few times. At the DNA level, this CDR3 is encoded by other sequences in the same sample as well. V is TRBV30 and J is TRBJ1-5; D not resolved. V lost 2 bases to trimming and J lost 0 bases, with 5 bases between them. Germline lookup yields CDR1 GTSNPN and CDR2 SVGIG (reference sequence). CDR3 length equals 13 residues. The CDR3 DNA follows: TGTGCCTGGAGTTCGGATAGCAATCAGCCCCAGCATTTT. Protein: CAWSSDSNQPQHF.

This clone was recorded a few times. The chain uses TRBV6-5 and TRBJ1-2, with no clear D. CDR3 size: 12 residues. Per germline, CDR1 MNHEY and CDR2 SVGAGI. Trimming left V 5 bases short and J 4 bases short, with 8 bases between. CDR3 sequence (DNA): TGTGCCAGCAGTGGCGCAGCCTATGGCTACACCTTC. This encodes CASSGAAYGYTF.

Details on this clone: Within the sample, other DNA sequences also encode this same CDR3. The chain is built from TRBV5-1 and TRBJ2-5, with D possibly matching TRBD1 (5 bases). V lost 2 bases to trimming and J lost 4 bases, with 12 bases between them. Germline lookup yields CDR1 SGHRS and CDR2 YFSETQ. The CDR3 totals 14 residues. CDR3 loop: CASSLDSRGETQYF. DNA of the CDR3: TGCGCCAGCAGCTTAGACAGTAGGGGAGAGACCCAGTACTTC.

The CDR3 here is CASKGTGYGYTF. The CDR3 nucleotides are TGTGCCAGCAAGGGGACCGGCTATGGCTACACCTTC. The chain combines TRBV2 with TRBJ1-2; TRBD1 is a possible D gene (5 bases). The CDR3 covers 12 residues. The V end lost 7 bases, the J end lost 4 bases, and 10 bases lay between the germline ends. CDR1 and CDR2 from the germline V gene are SNHLY and FYNNEI. Drawing the rest from reference TRBV2 and TRBJ1-2, the complete variable domain is EPEVTQTPSHQVTQMGQEVILRCVPISNHLYFYWYRQILGQKVEFLVSFYNNEISEKSEIFDDQFSVERPDGSNFTLKIRSTKLEDSAMYFCASKGTGYGYTFGSGTRLTVV.

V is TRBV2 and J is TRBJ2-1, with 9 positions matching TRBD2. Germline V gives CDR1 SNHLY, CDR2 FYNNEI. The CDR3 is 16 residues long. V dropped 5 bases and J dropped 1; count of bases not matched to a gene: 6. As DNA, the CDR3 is TGTGCCAGCAGTAGGCCAGCGGGAGGTTCCTACAATGAGCAGTTCTTC. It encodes CASSRPAGGSYNEQFF.

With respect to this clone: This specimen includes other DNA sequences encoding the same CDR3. CDR3 residues: CASSLGGLETQYF. The CDR3 nucleotides are TGTGCCAGCAGCTTAGGAGGTTTAGAGACCCAGTACTTC. The J gene is TRBJ2-5, the V gene TRBV11-2, with D unresolved. The germline V gene encodes CDR1 SGHAT and CDR2 FQNNGV. The CDR3 contains 13 residues. The V and J ends lost 1 base and 4 bases respectively, with 7 bases between them.

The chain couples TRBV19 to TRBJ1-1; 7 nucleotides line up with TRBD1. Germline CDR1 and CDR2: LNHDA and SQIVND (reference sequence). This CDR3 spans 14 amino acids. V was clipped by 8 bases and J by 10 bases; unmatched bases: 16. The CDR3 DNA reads TGTGCCAGTGCCAAAACAGGGGCCGGCGGTGGAGCTTTCTTT. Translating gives CASAKTGAGGGAFF.

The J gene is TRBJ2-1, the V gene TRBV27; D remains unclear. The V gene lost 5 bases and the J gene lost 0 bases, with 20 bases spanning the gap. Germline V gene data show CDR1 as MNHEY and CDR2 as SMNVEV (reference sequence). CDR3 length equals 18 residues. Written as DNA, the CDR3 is TGTGCCAGCAGTCCTATGGTGGGTTGGGTAAGCTCCTACAATGAGCAGTTCTTC. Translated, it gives CASSPMVGWVSSYNEQFF.

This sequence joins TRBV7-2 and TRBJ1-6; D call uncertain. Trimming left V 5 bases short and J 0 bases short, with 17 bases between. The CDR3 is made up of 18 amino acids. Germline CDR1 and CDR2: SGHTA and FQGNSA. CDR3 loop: CASSLRDFPSSYNSPLHF. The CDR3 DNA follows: TGTGCCAGCAGCCTCCGAGACTTCCCGAGCTCCTATAATTCACCCCTCCACTTT.

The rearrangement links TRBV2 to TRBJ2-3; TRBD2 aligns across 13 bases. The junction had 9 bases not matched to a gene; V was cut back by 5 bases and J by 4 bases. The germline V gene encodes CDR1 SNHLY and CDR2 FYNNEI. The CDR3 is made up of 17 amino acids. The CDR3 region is CASSLGGLAGVADTQYF. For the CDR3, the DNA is TGTGCCAGCAGTCTCGGAGGACTAGCGGGGGTAGCAGATACGCAGTATTTT.

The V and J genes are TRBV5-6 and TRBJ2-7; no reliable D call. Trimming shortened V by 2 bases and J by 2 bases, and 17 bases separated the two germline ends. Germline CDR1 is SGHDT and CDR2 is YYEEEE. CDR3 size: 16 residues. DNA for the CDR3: TGTGCCAGCAGCTTTTTCCAGGAGAAAAGGGCCTACGAGCAGTACTTC. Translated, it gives CASSFFQEKRAYEQYF. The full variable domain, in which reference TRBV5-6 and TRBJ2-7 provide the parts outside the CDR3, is DAGVTQSPTHLIKTRGQQVTLRCSPKSGHDTVSWYQQALGQGPQFIFQYYEEEERQRGNFPDRFSGHQFPNYSSELNVNALLLGDSALYLCASSFFQEKRAYEQYFGPGTRLTVT.

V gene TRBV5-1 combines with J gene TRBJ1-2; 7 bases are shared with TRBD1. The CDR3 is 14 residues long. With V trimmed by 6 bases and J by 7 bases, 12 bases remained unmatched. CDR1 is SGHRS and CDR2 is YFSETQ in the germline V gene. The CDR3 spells CASTAWEGAAGYTF. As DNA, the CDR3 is TGCGCCAGCACCGCTTGGGAGGGGGCTGCTGGCTACACCTTC.

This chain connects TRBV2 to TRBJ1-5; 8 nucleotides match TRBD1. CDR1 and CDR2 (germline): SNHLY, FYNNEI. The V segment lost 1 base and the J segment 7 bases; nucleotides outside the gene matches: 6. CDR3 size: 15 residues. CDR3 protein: CASSEVAGGGQPQHF. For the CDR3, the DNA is TGTGCCAGCAGTGAAGTGGCAGGGGGCGGGCAGCCCCAGCATTTT.

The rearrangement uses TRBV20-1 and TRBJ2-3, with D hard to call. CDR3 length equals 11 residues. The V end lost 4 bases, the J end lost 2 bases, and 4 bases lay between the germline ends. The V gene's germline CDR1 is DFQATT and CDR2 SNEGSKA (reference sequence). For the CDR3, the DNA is TGCAGTGCTAAGGCCACAGATACGCAGTATTTT. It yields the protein CSAKATDTQYF.

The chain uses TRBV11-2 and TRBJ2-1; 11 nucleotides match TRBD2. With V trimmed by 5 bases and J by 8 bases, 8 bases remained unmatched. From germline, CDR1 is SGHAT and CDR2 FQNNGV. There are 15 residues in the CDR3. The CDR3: CASSGLIAGGYEQFF. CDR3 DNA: TGTGCCAGCAGCGGATTGATAGCGGGAGGGTATGAGCAGTTCTTC.

This chain's CDR3 is CASKLKTDTQYF. For the CDR3, the DNA is TGTGCCAGCAAACTCAAGACAGATACGCAGTATTTT. The V call is TRBV6-1, the J call TRBJ2-3; D is unresolved. Germline V lookup: CDR1 MNHNS, CDR2 SASEGT. With 7 bases removed from V and 3 bases from J, the gap between germline ends came to 8 bases. CDR3 length equals 12 residues.